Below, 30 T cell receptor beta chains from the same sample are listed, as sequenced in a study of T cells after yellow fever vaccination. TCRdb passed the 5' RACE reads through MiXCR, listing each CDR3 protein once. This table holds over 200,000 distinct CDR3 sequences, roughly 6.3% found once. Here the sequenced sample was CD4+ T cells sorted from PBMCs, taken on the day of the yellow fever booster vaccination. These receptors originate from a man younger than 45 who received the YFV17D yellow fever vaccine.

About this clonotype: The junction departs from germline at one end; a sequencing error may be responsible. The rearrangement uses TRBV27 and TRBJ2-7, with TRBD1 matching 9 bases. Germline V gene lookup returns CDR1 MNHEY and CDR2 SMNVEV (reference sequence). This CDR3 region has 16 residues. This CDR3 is CAGRRTGGGFRDEQYF. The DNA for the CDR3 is TGTGCCGGCAGGAGAACAGGGGGCGGGTTTCGCGACGAGCAGTACTTC.

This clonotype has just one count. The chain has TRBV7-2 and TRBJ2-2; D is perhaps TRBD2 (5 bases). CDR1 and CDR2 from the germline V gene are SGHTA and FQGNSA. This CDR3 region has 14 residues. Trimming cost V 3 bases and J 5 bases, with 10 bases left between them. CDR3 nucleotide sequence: TGTGCCAGCAGCTTGGGCGGGCCTACCGGGGAGCTGTTTTTT. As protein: CASSLGGPTGELFF.

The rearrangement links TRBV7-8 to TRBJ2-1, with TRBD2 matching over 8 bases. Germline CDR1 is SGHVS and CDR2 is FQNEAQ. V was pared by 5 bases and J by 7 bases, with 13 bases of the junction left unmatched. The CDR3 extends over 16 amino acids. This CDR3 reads CASSLLAGRSMNEQFF. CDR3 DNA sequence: TGTGCCAGCAGCCTCTTAGCGGGAAGGAGTATGAATGAGCAGTTCTTC.

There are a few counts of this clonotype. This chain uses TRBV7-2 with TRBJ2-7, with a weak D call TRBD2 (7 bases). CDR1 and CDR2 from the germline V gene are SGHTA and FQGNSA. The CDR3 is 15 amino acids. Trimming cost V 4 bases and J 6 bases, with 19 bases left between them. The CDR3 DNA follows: TGTGCCAGCAGCTCAAGGCTTTTGCGGGGGCCCGAGCAGTACTTC. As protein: CASSSRLLRGPEQYF.

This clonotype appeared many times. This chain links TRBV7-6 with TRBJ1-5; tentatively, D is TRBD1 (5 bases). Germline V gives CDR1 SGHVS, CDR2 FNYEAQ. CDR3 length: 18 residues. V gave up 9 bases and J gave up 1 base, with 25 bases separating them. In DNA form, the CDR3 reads TGTGCCAGGGGACTGGGCAGGGAAGCCCTGAGGAGCAATCAGCCCCAGCATTTT. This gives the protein CARGLGREALRSNQPQHF.

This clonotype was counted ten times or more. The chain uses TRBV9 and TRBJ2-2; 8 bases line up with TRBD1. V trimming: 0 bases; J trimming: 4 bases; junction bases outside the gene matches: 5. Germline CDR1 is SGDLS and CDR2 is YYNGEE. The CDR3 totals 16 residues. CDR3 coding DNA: TGTGCCAGCAGCGTAGGGACAGGGATACGCACCGGGGAGCTGTTTTTT. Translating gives CASSVGTGIRTGELFF.

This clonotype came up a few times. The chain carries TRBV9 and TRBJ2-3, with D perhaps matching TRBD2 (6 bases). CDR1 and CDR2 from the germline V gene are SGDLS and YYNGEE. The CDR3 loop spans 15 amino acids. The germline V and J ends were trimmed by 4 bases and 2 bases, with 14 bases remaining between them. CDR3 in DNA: TGTGCCAGCAGCTCCCGAGCGGGCATCACAGATACGCAGTATTTT. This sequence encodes CASSSRAGITDTQYF.

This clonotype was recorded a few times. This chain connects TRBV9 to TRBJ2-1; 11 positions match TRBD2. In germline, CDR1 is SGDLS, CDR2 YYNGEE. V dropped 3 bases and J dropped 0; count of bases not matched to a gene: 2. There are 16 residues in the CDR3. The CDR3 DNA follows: TGTGCCAGCAGCGCGACTAGCGGGGTCTCCTACAATGAGCAGTTCTTC. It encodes CASSATSGVSYNEQFF.

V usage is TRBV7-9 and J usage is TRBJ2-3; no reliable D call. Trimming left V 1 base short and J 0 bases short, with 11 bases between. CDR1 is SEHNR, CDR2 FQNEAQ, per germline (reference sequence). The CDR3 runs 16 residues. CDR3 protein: CASSLGASLSTDTQYF. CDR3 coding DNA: TGTGCCAGCAGCTTAGGAGCGTCTCTGAGCACAGATACGCAGTATTTT.

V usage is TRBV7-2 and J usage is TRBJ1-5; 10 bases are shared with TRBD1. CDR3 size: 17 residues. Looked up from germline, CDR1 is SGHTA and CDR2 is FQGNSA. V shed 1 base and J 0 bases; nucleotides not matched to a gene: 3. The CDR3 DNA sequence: TGTGCCAGCAGCTTAGGGACAGGGGGTTATAGCAATCAGCCCCAGCATTTT. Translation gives CASSLGTGGYSNQPQHF.

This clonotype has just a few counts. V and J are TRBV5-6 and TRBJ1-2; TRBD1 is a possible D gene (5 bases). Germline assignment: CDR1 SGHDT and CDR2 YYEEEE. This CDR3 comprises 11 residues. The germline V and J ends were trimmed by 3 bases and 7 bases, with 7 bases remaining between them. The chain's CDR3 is CASSSGSGYTF. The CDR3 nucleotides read TGTGCCAGCAGCTCAGGGAGTGGCTACACCTTC.

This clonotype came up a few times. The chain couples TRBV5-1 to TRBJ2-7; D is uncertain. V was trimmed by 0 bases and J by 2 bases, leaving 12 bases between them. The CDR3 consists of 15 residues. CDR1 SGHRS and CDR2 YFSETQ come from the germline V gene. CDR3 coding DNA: TGCGCCAGCAGCTTGGCCGCAAGCTATGCCTACGAGCAGTACTTC. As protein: CASSLAASYAYEQYF.

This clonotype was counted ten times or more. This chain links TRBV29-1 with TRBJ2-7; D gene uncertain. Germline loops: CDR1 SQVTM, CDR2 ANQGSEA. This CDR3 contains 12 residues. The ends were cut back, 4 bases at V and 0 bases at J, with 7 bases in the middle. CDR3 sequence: CSVGRSSYEQYF. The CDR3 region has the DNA TGCAGCGTTGGCAGGAGCTCCTACGAGCAGTACTTC.

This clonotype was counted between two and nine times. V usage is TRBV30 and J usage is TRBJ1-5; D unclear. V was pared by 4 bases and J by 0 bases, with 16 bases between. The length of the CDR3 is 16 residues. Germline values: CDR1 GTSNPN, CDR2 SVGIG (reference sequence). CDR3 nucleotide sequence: TGTGCCTGGAACCTCATTCGAATTGATAGCAATCAGCCCCAGCATTTT. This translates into CAWNLIRIDSNQPQHF.

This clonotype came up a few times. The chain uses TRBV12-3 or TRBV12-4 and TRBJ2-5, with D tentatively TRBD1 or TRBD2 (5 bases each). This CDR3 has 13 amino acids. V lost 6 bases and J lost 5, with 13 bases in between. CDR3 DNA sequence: TGTGCCAGCAGACGGGACCCCGCGGAGACCCAGTACTTC. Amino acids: CASRRDPAETQYF.

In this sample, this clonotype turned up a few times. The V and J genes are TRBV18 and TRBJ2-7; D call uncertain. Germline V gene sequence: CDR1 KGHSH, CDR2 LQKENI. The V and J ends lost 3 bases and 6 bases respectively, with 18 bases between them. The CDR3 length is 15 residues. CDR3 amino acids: CASSPPGLYEPEQYF. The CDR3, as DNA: TGTGCCAGCTCACCCCCGGGTCTCTACGAGCCCGAGCAGTACTTC.

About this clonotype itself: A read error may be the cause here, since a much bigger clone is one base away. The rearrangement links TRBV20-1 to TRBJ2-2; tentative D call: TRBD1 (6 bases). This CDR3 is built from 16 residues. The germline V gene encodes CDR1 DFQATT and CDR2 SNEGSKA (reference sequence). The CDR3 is CCARDPGRGNTGELFF. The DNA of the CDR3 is TGCTGTGCTAGAGATCCGGGCAGGGGGAACACCGGGGAGCTGTTTTTT.

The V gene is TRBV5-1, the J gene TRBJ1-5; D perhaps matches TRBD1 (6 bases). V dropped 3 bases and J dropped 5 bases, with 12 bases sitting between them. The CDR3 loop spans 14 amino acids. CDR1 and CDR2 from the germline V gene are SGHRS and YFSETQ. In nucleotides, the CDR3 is TGCGCCAGCAGCTCACACAGGGAGGATCAGCCCCAGCATTTT. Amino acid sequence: CASSSHREDQPQHF.

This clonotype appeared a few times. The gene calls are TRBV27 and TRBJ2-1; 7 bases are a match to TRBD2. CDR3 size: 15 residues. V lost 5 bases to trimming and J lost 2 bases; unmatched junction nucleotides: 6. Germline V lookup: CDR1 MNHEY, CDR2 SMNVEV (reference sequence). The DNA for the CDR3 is TGTGCCAGCAGTCGCGGGAGTGGGCCCTACAATGAGCAGTTCTTC. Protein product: CASSRGSGPYNEQFF.

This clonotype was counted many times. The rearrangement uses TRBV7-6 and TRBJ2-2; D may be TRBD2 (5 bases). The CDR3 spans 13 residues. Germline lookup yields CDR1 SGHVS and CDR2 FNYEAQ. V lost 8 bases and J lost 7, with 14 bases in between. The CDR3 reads CASGSAAGGELFF. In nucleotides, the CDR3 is TGTGCCAGCGGTTCAGCGGCGGGCGGGGAGCTGTTTTTT.

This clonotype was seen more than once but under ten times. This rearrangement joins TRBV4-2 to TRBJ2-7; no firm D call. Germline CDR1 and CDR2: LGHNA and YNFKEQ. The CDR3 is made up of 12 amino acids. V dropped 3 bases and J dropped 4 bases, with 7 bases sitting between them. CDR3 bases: TGTGCCAGCAGCCATGAACGTTACGAGCAGTACTTC. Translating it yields CASSHERYEQYF.

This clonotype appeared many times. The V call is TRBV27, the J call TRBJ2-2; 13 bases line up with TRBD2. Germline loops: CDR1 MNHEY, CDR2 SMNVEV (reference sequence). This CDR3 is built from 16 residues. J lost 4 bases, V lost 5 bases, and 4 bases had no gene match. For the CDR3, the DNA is TGTGCCAGCAGTAAAGGACTAGCGGGAGTCACCGGGGAGCTGTTTTTT. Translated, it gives CASSKGLAGVTGELFF.

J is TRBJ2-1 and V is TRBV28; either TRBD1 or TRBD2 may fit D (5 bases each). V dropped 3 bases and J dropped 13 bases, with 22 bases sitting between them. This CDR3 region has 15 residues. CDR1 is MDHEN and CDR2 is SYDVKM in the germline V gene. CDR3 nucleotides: TGTGCCAGCAGTTTGGGGTGGGGACCCCTGAGGGGACAGTTCTTC. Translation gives CASSLGWGPLRGQFF. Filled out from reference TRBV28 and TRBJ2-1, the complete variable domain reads DVKVTQSSRYLVKRTGEKVFLECVQDMDHENMFWYRQDPGLGLRLIYFSYDVKMKEKGDIPEGYSVSREKKERFSLILESASTNQTSMYLCASSLGWGPLRGQFFGPGTRLTVL.

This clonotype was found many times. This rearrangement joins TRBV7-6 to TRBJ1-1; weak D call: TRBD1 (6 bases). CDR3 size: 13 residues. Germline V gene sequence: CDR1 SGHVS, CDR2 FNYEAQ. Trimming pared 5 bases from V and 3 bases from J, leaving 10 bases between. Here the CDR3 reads CASSRRGDTEAFF. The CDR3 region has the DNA TGTGCCAGCAGCCGAAGGGGGGACACTGAAGCTTTCTTT.

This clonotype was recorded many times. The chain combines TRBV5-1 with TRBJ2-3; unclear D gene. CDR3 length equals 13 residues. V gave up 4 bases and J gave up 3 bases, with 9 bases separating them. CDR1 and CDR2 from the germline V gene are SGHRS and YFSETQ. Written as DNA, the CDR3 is TGCGCCAGCAGCGGAATTAGTACAGATACGCAGTATTTT. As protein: CASSGISTDTQYF. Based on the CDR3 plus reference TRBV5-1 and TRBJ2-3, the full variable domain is KAGVTQTPRYLIKTRGQQVTLSCSPISGHRSVSWYQQTPGQGLQFLFEYFSETQRNKGNFPGRFSGRQFSNSRSEMNVSTLELGDSALYLCASSGISTDTQYFGPGTRLTVL.

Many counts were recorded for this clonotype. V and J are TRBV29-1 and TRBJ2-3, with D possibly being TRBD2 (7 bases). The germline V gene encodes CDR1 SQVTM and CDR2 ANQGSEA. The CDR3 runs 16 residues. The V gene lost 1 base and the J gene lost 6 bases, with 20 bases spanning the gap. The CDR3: CSVEGAGGGGSDTQYF. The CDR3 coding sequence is TGCAGCGTTGAAGGCGCGGGTGGGGGCGGGAGTGATACGCAGTATTTT.

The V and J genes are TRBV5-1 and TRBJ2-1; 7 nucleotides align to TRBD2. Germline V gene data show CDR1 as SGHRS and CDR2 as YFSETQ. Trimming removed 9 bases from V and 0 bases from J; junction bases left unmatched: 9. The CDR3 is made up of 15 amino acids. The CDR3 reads CATQLAAGSYNEQFF. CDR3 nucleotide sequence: TGCGCCACTCAGCTAGCGGCAGGCTCCTACAATGAGCAGTTCTTC.

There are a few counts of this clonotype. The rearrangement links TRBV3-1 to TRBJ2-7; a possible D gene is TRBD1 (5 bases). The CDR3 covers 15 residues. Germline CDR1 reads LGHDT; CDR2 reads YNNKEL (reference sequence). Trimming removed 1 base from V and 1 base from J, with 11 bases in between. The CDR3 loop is CASSQAQGASYEQYF. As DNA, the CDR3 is TGTGCCAGCAGCCAAGCCCAGGGTGCGTCCTACGAGCAGTACTTC.

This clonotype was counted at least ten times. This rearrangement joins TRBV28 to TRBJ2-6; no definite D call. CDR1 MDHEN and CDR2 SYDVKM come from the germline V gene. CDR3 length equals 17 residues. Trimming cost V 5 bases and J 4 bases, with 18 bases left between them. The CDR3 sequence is CASSAPTPRAGANVLTF. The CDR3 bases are TGTGCCAGCAGTGCCCCTACTCCAAGGGCCGGGGCCAACGTCCTGACTTTC. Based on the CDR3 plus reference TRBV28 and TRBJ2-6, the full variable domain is DVKVTQSSRYLVKRTGEKVFLECVQDMDHENMFWYRQDPGLGLRLIYFSYDVKMKEKGDIPEGYSVSREKKERFSLILESASTNQTSMYLCASSAPTPRAGANVLTFGAGSRLTVL.

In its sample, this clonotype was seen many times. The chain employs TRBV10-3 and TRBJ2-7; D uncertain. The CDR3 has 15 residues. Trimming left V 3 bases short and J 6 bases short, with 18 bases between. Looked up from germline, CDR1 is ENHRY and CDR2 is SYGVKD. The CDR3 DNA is TGTGCCATCAGTGATGCGCGCACCTCACTACGCGAGCAGTACTTC. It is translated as CAISDARTSLREQYF.